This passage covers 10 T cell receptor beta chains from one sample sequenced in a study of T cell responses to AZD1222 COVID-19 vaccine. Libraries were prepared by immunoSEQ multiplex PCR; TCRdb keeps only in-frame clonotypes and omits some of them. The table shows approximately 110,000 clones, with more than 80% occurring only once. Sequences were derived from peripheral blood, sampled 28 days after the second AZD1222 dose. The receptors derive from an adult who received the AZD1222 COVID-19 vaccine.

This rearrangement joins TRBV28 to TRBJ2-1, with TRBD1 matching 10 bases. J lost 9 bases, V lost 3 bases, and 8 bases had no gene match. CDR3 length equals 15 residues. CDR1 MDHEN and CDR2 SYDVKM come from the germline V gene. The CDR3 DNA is TGTGCCAGCAGTTTTTACCGGGACAGGGGACCTGAGCAGTTCTTC. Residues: CASSFYRDRGPEQFF.

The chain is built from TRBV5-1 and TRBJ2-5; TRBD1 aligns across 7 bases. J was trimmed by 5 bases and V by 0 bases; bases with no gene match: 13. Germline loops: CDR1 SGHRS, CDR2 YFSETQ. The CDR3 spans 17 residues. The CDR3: CASSLGDQGVFYETQYF. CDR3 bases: TGCGCCAGCAGCTTGGGAGATCAGGGGGTGTTTTATGAGACCCAGTACTTC.

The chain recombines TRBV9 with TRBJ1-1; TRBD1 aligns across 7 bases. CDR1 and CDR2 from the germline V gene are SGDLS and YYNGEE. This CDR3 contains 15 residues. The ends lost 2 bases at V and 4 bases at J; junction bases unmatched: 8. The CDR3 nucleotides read TGTGCCAGCAGCGTGACAGGGTTTATGGGCACTGAAGCTTTCTTT. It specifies CASSVTGFMGTEAFF.

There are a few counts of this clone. The CDR3 region has the DNA TGTGCCAGTAGTACGGGGGTAGGGTCACCCCTCCACTTT. This sequence encodes CASSTGVGSPLHF. V gene TRBV19 combines with J gene TRBJ1-6; the D gene is possibly TRBD1 (5 bases). The V gene lost 4 bases and the J gene lost 10 bases, with 11 bases spanning the gap. The germline gives CDR1 LNHDA, CDR2 SQIVND (reference sequence). CDR3 length equals 13 residues.

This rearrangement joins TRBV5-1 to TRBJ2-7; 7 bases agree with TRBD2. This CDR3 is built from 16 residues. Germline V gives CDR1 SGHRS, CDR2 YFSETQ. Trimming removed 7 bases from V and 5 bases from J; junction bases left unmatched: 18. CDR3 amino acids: CASLTLPGGGVDEQYF. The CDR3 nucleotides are TGCGCCAGCCTAACTCTCCCCGGCGGGGGAGTGGACGAGCAGTACTTC. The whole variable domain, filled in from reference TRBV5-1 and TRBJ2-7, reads KAGVTQTPRYLIKTRGQQVTLSCSPISGHRSVSWYQQTPGQGLQFLFEYFSETQRNKGNFPGRFSGRQFSNSRSEMNVSTLELGDSALYLCASLTLPGGGVDEQYFGPGTRLTVT.

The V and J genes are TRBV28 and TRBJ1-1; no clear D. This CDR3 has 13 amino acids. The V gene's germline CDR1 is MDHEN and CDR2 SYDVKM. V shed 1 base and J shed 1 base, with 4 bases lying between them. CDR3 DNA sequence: TGTGCCAGCAGTTTATACGGGAACACTGAAGCTTTCTTT. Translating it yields CASSLYGNTEAFF.

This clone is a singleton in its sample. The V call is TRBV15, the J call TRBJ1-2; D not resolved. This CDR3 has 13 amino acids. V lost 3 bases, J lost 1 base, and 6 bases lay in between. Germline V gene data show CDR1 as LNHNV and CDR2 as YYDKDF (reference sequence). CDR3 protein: CATSSGFNYGYTF. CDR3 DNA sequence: TGTGCCACCAGCAGTGGATTTAACTATGGCTACACCTTC. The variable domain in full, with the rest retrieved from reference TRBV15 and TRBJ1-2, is DAMVIQNPRYQVTQFGKPVTLSCSQTLNHNVMYWYQQKSSQAPKLLFHYYDKDFNNEADTPDNFQSRRPNTSFCFLDIRSPGLGDTAMYLCATSSGFNYGYTFGSGTRLTVV.

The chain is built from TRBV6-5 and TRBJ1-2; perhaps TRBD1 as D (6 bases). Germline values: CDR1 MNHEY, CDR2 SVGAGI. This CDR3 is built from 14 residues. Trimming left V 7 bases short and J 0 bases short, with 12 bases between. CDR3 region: CASNPQGANYGYTF. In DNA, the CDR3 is TGTGCCAGCAACCCACAGGGAGCTAACTATGGCTACACCTTC.

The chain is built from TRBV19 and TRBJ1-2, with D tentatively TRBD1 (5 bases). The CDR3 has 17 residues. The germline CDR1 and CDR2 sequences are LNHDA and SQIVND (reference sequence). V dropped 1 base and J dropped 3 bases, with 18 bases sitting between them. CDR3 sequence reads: CASSIVQGGVLYYGYTF. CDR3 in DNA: TGTGCCAGTAGTATAGTTCAGGGAGGAGTGTTGTACTATGGCTACACCTTC. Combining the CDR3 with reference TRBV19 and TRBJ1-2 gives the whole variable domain DGGITQSPKYLFRKEGQNVTLSCEQNLNHDAMYWYRQDPGQGLRLIYYSQIVNDFQKGDIAEGYSVSREKKESFPLTVTSAQKNPTAFYLCASSIVQGGVLYYGYTFGSGTRLTVV.

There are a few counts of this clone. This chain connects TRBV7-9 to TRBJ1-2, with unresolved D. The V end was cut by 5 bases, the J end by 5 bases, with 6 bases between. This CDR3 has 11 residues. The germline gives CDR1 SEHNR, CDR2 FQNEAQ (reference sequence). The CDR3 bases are TGTGCCAGCAGCATGAGTTATGGCTACACCTTC. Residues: CASSMSYGYTF.